A selection of T cell receptor beta chains follows, all from one sample in a study of molecular identifiers for immune sequencing clone quantification. MiXCR, applied by TCRdb to the PCR reads, yields one record per CDR3 protein. Seen here are approximately 630,000 distinct CDR3 sequences, 25% observed once, and the top ten hold 0.6% to 0.9%. Sequencing was performed on naive CD8+ T cells from blood, with Jurkat cell RNA spiked in. All receptors come from a human donor in good health. Some libraries in this study had Jurkat cell RNA spiked in. Each CDR3 is given with its conserved first and last residue. A D gene is named only where the DNA matches it firmly. Expanded clones get a size class; other rows say once, few or many, or leave the size out.

D gene	V gene	J gene	clone size	CDR3 protein	CDR3 DNA
.	TRBV6-1	TRBJ2-7	few	CASRAGTFEQYF	TGTGCCAGCAGGGCCGGGACTTTCGAGCAGTACTTC
.	TRBV6-2/TRBV6-3	TRBJ1-2	many	CASSYYLDDGYTF	TGTGCCAGCAGTTACTATCTCGATGACGGCTACACCTTC
.	TRBV5-6	TRBJ1-1	once	CASSLRGVTEALF	TGTGCCAGCAGCTTGAGAGGGGTGACTGAAGCTCTCTTT
TRBD1	TRBV25-1	TRBJ2-5	few	CASSEFGRGQTNSPQETQYF	TGTGCCAGCAGTGAGTTTGGCAGGGGGCAAACCAATTCGCCCCAAGAGACCCAGTACTTC
.	TRBV28	TRBJ1-5	few	CASSWAGRNQPQHF	TGTGCCAGCAGTTGGGCGGGTAGGAATCAGCCCCAGCATTTT
.	TRBV20-1	TRBJ1-3	many	CSAPRGPSGNTIYF	TGCAGTGCGCCCAGGGGCCCCTCTGGAAACACCATATATTTT
.	TRBV4-3	TRBJ2-7	.	CASSQGYRVTYEQYF	TGCGCCAGCAGCCAAGGGTACAGGGTGACGTACGAGCAGTACTTC
.	TRBV2	TRBJ1-1	many	CASGKGSMNTEAFF	TGTGCCAGCGGTAAGGGGAGCATGAACACTGAAGCTTTCTTT
TRBD2	TRBV3-1	TRBJ2-2	.	CASSLGLAPNTGELFF	TGTGCCAGCAGCCTCGGACTAGCGCCGAACACCGGGGAGCTGTTTTTT
TRBD2	TRBV19	TRBJ2-5	few	CASSPGVAGDQETQYF	TGTGCCAGTAGCCCGGGGGTAGCGGGGGATCAAGAGACCCAGTACTTC
.	TRBV7-9	TRBJ2-1	few	CASSLGLGSDEQFF	TGTGCCAGCAGCTTAGGACTGGGGAGCGATGAGCAGTTCTTC
TRBD1	TRBV24-1	TRBJ2-5	.	CATSGSGTEETQYF	TGTGCCACCAGTGGCTCCGGGACAGAAGAGACCCAGTACTTC
.	TRBV4-1	TRBJ2-7	.	CASSQDRNYEQYF	TGCGCCAGCAGCCAAGATCGCAACTACGAGCAGTACTTC
TRBD2	TRBV7-9	TRBJ2-7	.	CASSLGRDYSYEQYF	TGTGCCAGCAGCTTAGGCCGGGACTACTCCTACGAGCAGTACTTC
TRBD1	TRBV7-8	TRBJ2-5	many	CASSFGQGALETQYF	TGTGCCAGCAGCTTCGGACAGGGGGCCTTGGAGACCCAGTACTTC
.	TRBV9	TRBJ1-5	many	CASSVDGGLGQPQHF	TGTGCCAGCAGCGTAGACGGAGGGTTAGGTCAGCCCCAGCATTTT
.	TRBV13	TRBJ1-5	many	CASSLADGSQPQHF	TGTGCCAGCAGCTTAGCCGACGGCAGTCAGCCCCAGCATTTT
TRBD2	TRBV27	TRBJ2-2	.	CTSSSLAGVGTGELFF	TGTACCAGCAGCTCTTTAGCGGGAGTAGGCACCGGGGAGCTGTTTTTT
.	TRBV2	TRBJ1-5	.	CASSEQLSNQPQHF	TGTGCCAGCAGTGAACAGCTTAGCAATCAGCCCCAGCATTTT
TRBD2	TRBV6-5	TRBJ2-3	.	CASSYSTSGITDTQYF	TGTGCCAGCAGTTACTCTACTAGCGGGATCACAGATACGCAGTATTTT
.	TRBV7-6	TRBJ2-7	.	CASSSRVAEGSYEQYF	TGTGCCAGCAGCTCAAGGGTAGCGGAGGGCTCCTACGAGCAGTACTTC
.	TRBV5-6	TRBJ1-4	many	CASSHDMDEKLFF	TGTGCCAGCAGCCATGACATGGATGAAAAACTGTTTTTT
.	TRBV7-2	TRBJ1-1	many	CASSPLGGGTEAFF	TGTGCCAGCAGCCCTCTCGGCGGGGGCACTGAAGCTTTCTTT
TRBD2	TRBV5-4	TRBJ2-7	.	CASSVQPSGRALYDEQYF	TGTGCCAGCAGCGTTCAACCTAGCGGGAGGGCCCTGTATGACGAGCAGTACTTC
.	TRBV19	TRBJ1-3	once	CASGVGGNTIYF	TGTGCCAGTGGGGTAGGTGGAAACACCATATATTTT
.	TRBV12-3/TRBV12-4	TRBJ2-5	.	CASSLSPLAPQETQHF	TGTGCCAGCAGTTTAAGCCCCCTAGCGCCCCAAGAGACCCAGCACTTC
TRBD1	TRBV12-3/TRBV12-4	TRBJ2-2	few	CASSRWDRRNTGELFF	TGTGCCAGCAGTCGATGGGACAGGCGGAACACCGGGGAGCTGTTTTTT
.	TRBV12-3/TRBV12-4	TRBJ1-2	few	CASSFPSQGDYGYTF	TGTGCCAGCAGTTTCCCCTCACAGGGCGACTATGGCTACACCTTC
TRBD1	TRBV10-2	TRBJ1-2	few	CASSAGTGIGYTF	TGCGCCAGCAGTGCGGGGACAGGAATCGGCTACACCTTC
.	TRBV11-2	TRBJ2-2	few	CASSLGTGGGELFF	TGTGCCAGCAGCTTAGGTACAGGAGGCGGGGAGCTGTTTTTT
.	TRBV13	TRBJ2-2	few	CASSLGPPGELFF	TGTGCCAGCAGCTTAGGCCCTCCCGGGGAGCTGTTTTTT
.	TRBV7-9	TRBJ2-3	.	CASSSRLEAPTDTQYF	TGTGCCAGCAGCTCTAGACTAGAAGCGCCCACAGATACGCAGTATTTT
.	TRBV15	TRBJ2-2	many	CATSTLGAGELFF	TGTGCCACCAGCACACTAGGCGCCGGGGAGCTGTTTTTT
.	TRBV13	TRBJ2-3	.	CASGLVPGATDTQYF	TGTGCCAGCGGCTTAGTCCCGGGGGCCACAGATACGCAGTATTTT
TRBD2	TRBV2	TRBJ2-3	.	CASSDVASGGPADTQYF	TGTGCCAGCAGTGATGTAGCTAGCGGGGGGCCCGCGGATACGCAGTATTTT
TRBD2	TRBV12-3/TRBV12-4	TRBJ2-1	.	CASSSGLAGGPIYNEQFF	TGTGCCAGCAGTTCAGGACTAGCGGGGGGGCCTATCTACAATGAGCAGTTCTTC
TRBD2	TRBV12-3/TRBV12-4	TRBJ2-1	few	CASSKFSGINNEQFF	TGTGCCAGCAGTAAATTTAGCGGGATAAACAATGAGCAGTTCTTC
.	TRBV7-9	TRBJ2-7	many	CASSLSERAYEQYF	TGTGCCAGCAGCCTTAGTGAGAGGGCCTACGAGCAGTACTTC
TRBD1	TRBV5-8	TRBJ2-7	.	CASSLVDRGHEQYF	TGTGCCAGCAGCTTGGTGGACAGGGGGCACGAGCAGTACTTC
TRBD2	TRBV24-1	TRBJ2-1	many	CATSDAGTNRYNEQFF	TGTGCCACCAGTGATGCCGGGACTAACAGGTACAATGAGCAGTTCTTC
.	TRBV7-9	TRBJ1-4	few	CASSLGGLGLANEKLFF	TGTGCCAGCAGCTTAGGTGGTCTCGGTTTGGCTAATGAAAAACTGTTTTTT
.	TRBV7-9	TRBJ1-1	.	CASSLSFAEAFF	TGTGCCAGCAGCTTATCGTTCGCTGAAGCTTTCTTT
TRBD2	TRBV4-3	TRBJ2-3	few	CASSQEVAGGYTDTQYF	TGCGCCAGCAGCCAAGAAGTAGCGGGGGGGTACACAGATACGCAGTATTTT
TRBD2	TRBV29-1	TRBJ2-3	many	CSVDSLLASGTSTDTQYF	TGCAGCGTTGACTCTCTTTTGGCTAGCGGGACTAGCACAGATACGCAGTATTTT
.	TRBV6-6	TRBJ1-1	.	CASSYSCLLDTEAFF	TGTGCCAGCAGTTACTCCTGCCTCTTAGACACTGAAGCTTTCTTT
.	TRBV13	TRBJ1-2	.	CASSLKTGRGYTF	TGTGCCAGCAGCTTAAAGACAGGTCGTGGCTACACCTTC
.	TRBV12-3/TRBV12-4	TRBJ1-5	many	CASSFQAQPQHF	TGTGCCAGCAGTTTCCAGGCGCAGCCCCAGCATTTT
.	TRBV5-1	TRBJ1-1	many	CASSLAGVITNTEAFF	TGCGCCAGCAGCTTGGCCGGGGTTATTACGAACACTGAAGCTTTCTTT
.	TRBV27	TRBJ2-1	.	CASRIGVDGNEQFF	TGTGCCAGCCGCATAGGTGTCGATGGGAATGAGCAGTTCTTC
.	TRBV6-2/TRBV6-3	TRBJ2-3	few	CASSYVGRKTDTQYF	TGTGCCAGCAGTTACGTCGGGCGAAAGACAGATACGCAGTATTTT
.	TRBV27	TRBJ2-7	few	CASSLTPRGYSYEQYF	TGTGCCAGCAGTTTAACCCCCAGGGGTTACTCCTACGAGCAGTACTTC
TRBD1	TRBV4-3	TRBJ2-3	.	CASSPEETGGGGDTQYF	TGCGCCAGCAGCCCCGAGGAAACAGGGGGCGGTGGAGATACGCAGTATTTT
.	TRBV7-6	TRBJ2-7	.	CASSPRTGLIYEQYF	TGTGCCAGCAGCCCTCGGACAGGACTAATCTACGAGCAGTACTTC